The rows below give T cell receptor beta chains drawn from one sample of a study of a mutant IDH1 vaccine in newly diagnosed glioma. This table comes from immunoSEQ multiplex PCR, and its TCRdb copy is limited to in-frame clones, with some not included. Of fewer than 35,000 clones listed, over 65% are singletons. Antigens of these TCRs are unknown. Sequencing was performed on PBMCs, taken from a glioma patient whose treatment included an IDH1 peptide vaccine. The receptor source for this set is a man younger than 40 with glioma. Each CDR3 is given with its conserved first and last residue. D genes are given only for firm matches. A clone size is listed for some rows: how often the clone was seen (once, few, many), or a class if it is expanded.

TRBV5-4	TRBJ1-1	.	.	CASSPGTQGHTEAFF	TGTGCCAGCAGCCCCGGTACACAGGGCCACACTGAAGCTTTCTTT
TRBV5-1	TRBJ2-1	.	.	CASTGGNSYNEQFF	TGCGCCAGCACAGGTGGGAACTCCTACAATGAGCAGTTCTTC
TRBV7-2	TRBJ2-3	.	.	CASSPHGATRPDTQYF	TGTGCCAGCAGCCCCCACGGTGCGACTAGGCCAGATACGCAGTATTTT
TRBV7-9	TRBJ2-1	TRBD2	.	CASSSTSGPGWNEQFF	TGTGCCAGCAGCTCCACTAGCGGCCCGGGGTGGAATGAGCAGTTCTTC
TRBV10-3	TRBJ2-1	TRBD2	few	CAISETSGGYNEQFF	TGTGCCATCAGTGAGACTAGCGGAGGGTACAATGAGCAGTTCTTC
TRBV5-1	TRBJ2-3	.	.	CASSDTDTQYF	TGCGCCAGCAGCGACACAGATACGCAGTATTTT
TRBV9	TRBJ1-2	.	.	CASSVGPVNYGYTF	TGTGCCAGCAGCGTCGGACCGGTTAACTATGGCTACACCTTC
TRBV2	TRBJ1-2	.	.	CASLRDTKNYGYTF	TGTGCCAGCCTCCGGGACACCAAAAACTATGGCTACACCTTC
TRBV29-1	TRBJ2-7	TRBD2	.	CSARTSGKTGEQYF	TGCAGCGCTAGGACTAGCGGGAAAACGGGAGAGCAGTACTTC
TRBV4-1	TRBJ2-1	.	.	CASSQVTYNEQFF	TGCGCCAGCAGCCAAGTTACCTACAATGAGCAGTTCTTC
TRBV11-1	TRBJ1-1	TRBD1	.	CASHRGGLAEAFF	TGTGCCAGCCACAGGGGCGGGCTGGCTGAAGCTTTCTTT
TRBV5-1	TRBJ2-4	.	.	CASSFTSAKNIQYF	TGCGCCAGCAGCTTCACTAGCGCCAAAAACATTCAGTACTTC
TRBV10-3	TRBJ2-3	.	.	CAIRGGPQGTDTQYF	TGTGCCATCAGGGGGGGACCCCAGGGCACAGATACGCAGTATTTT
TRBV4-1	TRBJ2-3	.	.	CASSQDGGRDTQYF	TGCGCCAGCAGCCAAGATGGTGGACGAGATACGCAGTATTTT
TRBV7-6	TRBJ2-1	.	few	CASSLALELSVYEQFF	TGTGCCAGCAGCTTAGCGCTAGAACTCTCAGTCTATGAGCAGTTCTTC
TRBV2	TRBJ2-3	.	.	CAIPKGGLITDTQYF	TGTGCCATCCCAAAGGGGGGACTAATCACAGATACGCAGTATTTT
TRBV7-9	TRBJ2-5	.	few	CASSPTTVGVPETQYF	TGTGCCAGCAGCCCCACCACAGTTGGAGTCCCAGAGACCCAGTACTTC
TRBV6-1	TRBJ1-5	.	.	CASSESSRFRNQPQHF	TGTGCCAGCAGTGAATCTTCCCGGTTCCGCAATCAGCCCCAGCATTTT
TRBV5-4	TRBJ1-2	.	.	CASSLGVAGVPYGYTF	TGTGCCAGCAGCTTGGGAGTGGCAGGGGTACCCTATGGCTACACCTTC
TRBV27	TRBJ1-2	.	.	CASSLGQNYGYTF	TGTGCCAGCAGTTTAGGGCAGAACTATGGCTACACCTTC
TRBV19	TRBJ2-7	.	.	CASSRDSGEDEQYF	TGTGCCAGTAGTAGGGACAGTGGGGAGGACGAGCAGTACTTC
TRBV19	TRBJ2-7	.	.	CASSMREDRLEQYF	TGTGCCAGTAGTATGCGGGAAGATCGTCTTGAGCAGTACTTC
TRBV6-6	TRBJ2-5	.	.	CASSYWDQQETQYF	TGTGCCAGCAGCTACTGGGACCAGCAAGAGACCCAGTACTTC
TRBV19	TRBJ1-5	.	once	CASSIPGRPSNQPQHF	TGTGCCAGTAGTATCCCGGGACGGCCCAGCAATCAGCCCCAGCATTTT
TRBV10-1	TRBJ2-1	TRBD2	once	CASSARGAGGYNEQFF	TGCGCCAGCAGTGCCAGGGGAGCGGGAGGGTACAATGAGCAGTTCTTC
TRBV5-1	TRBJ1-1	TRBD1	.	CASSLGDRGGSTEAFF	TGCGCCAGCAGCTTGGGGGACAGGGGTGGATCCACTGAAGCTTTCTTT
TRBV15	TRBJ2-7	.	.	CATSRVGGSYEQYF	TGTGCCACCAGCAGAGTAGGCGGATCCTACGAGCAGTACTTC
TRBV7-8	TRBJ2-3	TRBD2	.	CASRGRLAGRTDTQYF	TGTGCCAGCAGGGGGAGGCTAGCGGGACGCACAGATACGCAGTATTTT
TRBV6-4	TRBJ2-2	.	.	CASSGSEGDTGELFF	TGTGCCAGCAGTGGGTCAGAAGGGGACACCGGGGAGCTGTTTTTT
TRBV12-5	TRBJ2-1	.	.	CASGSVPRNNEQFF	TGTGCTAGTGGTTCCGTCCCTCGGAACAATGAGCAGTTCTTC
TRBV5-1	TRBJ1-5	.	.	CASSLGPRAQGNQPQHF	TGCGCCAGCAGCTTGGGCCCCAGGGCCCAGGGCAATCAGCCCCAGCATTTT
TRBV18	TRBJ1-2	.	.	CASSPLAAGRRTNYGYTF	TGTGCCAGCTCACCACTAGCAGCCGGACGCCGCACTAACTATGGCTACACCTTC
TRBV5-6	TRBJ2-3	.	.	CASSLDGYTDTQYF	TGTGCCAGCAGCTTGGACGGATACACAGATACGCAGTATTTT
TRBV30	TRBJ1-1	TRBD1	few	CAWSVMGQGRTEAFF	TGTGCCTGGAGTGTGATGGGACAGGGAAGAACTGAAGCTTTCTTT
TRBV5-6	TRBJ2-4	.	.	CASSDRALEGIQYF	TGTGCCAGCAGCGACCGGGCCCTAGAAGGCATTCAGTACTTC
TRBV30	TRBJ1-1	.	few	CAFSPSTEAFF	TGTGCCTTTTCCCCAAGCACTGAAGCTTTCTTT
TRBV16	TRBJ2-2	.	.	CASSQLASTGELFF	TGTGCCAGCAGCCAATTGGCGAGCACCGGGGAGCTGTTTTTT
TRBV7-9	TRBJ2-5	.	.	CAETDGPYQETQYF	TGTGCCGAGACCGACGGACCGTACCAAGAGACCCAGTACTTC
TRBV20-1	TRBJ2-5	.	.	CSASYQETQYF	TGCAGTGCCTCTTACCAAGAGACCCAGTACTTC
TRBV6-5	TRBJ2-5	.	once	CASSNRALQETQYF	TGTGCCAGCAGCAATCGGGCCCTCCAAGAGACCCAGTACTTC
TRBV5-1	TRBJ1-3	.	.	CASSLETARNTIYF	TGCGCCAGCAGCTTGGAGACAGCTAGAAACACCATATATTTT
TRBV5-6	TRBJ2-1	TRBD2	.	CASSSDSGLAVTWQFF	TGTGCCAGCAGCTCTGATTCGGGACTAGCGGTTACCTGGCAGTTCTTC
TRBV27	TRBJ2-7	.	.	CASRQGHEQYF	TGTGCCAGCAGACAGGGCCACGAGCAGTACTTC
TRBV6-5	TRBJ2-5	.	.	CASSYGNLETQYF	TGTGCCAGCAGTTATGGGAACTTAGAGACCCAGTACTTC
TRBV27	TRBJ2-1	TRBD2	few	CASSPLAGMGDEQFF	TGTGCCAGCAGTCCTCTAGCGGGAATGGGCGATGAGCAGTTCTTC
TRBV29-1	TRBJ2-1	TRBD2	.	CSVSSGSLSYNEQFF	TGCAGCGTTTCTAGCGGGAGTCTCTCCTACAATGAGCAGTTCTTC
TRBV4-1	TRBJ2-5	TRBD2	once	CASSPLAGIQETQYF	TGCGCCAGCAGTCCACTAGCGGGGATCCAAGAGACCCAGTACTTC
TRBV2	TRBJ2-3	.	.	CASSADLGDTQYF	TGTGCCAGCAGCGCCGACCTGGGAGATACGCAGTATTTT
TRBV5-6	TRBJ1-1	TRBD1	.	CASSFGTGRNTEAFF	TGTGCCAGCAGCTTCGGGACAGGGAGGAACACTGAAGCTTTCTTT
TRBV25-1	TRBJ2-7	TRBD1	.	CASTRPGQGLEQYF	TGTGCCAGCACCAGACCGGGACAGGGACTCGAGCAGTACTTC
TRBV6-5	TRBJ1-1	.	.	CASSLGPLNTEAFF	TGTGCCAGCAGTTTGGGACCTCTGAACACTGAAGCTTTCTTT
TRBV19	TRBJ2-2	.	.	CASSIRGTNTGELFF	TGTGCCAGTAGTATCCGGGGTACGAACACCGGGGAGCTGTTTTTT
TRBV5-8	TRBJ1-5	.	few	CASSLVQPQHF	TGTGCCAGCAGCTTGGTTCAGCCCCAGCATTTT